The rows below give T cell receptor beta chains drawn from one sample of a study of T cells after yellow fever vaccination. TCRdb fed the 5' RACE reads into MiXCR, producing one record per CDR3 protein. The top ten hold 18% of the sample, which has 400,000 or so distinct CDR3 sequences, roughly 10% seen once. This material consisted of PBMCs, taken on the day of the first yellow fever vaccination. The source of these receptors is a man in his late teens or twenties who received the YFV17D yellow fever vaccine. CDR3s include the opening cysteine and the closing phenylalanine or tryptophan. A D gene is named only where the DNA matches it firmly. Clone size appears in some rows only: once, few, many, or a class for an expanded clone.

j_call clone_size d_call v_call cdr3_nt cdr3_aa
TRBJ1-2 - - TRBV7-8 TGTGCCAGCAGCTTAGTTGGAATTGATGGCTACACCTTC CASSLVGIDGYTF
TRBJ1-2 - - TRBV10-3 TGTGCCATCAGCCAGACAGATACTAACTATGGCTACACCTTC CAISQTDTNYGYTF
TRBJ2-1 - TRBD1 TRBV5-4 TGTGCCAGCAGATCAGGGGGCTTCGACAATGAGCAGTTCTTC CASRSGGFDNEQFF
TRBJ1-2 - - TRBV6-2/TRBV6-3 TGTGCCACGGTACAGGGCCGACCCTATGGCTACACCTTC CATVQGRPYGYTF
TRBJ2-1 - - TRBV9 TGTGCCAGCAGCGTAGAGCAGGTGGATGAGCAGTTCTTC CASSVEQVDEQFF
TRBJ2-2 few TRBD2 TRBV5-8 TGTGCCAGCAGCTTTGCTAGCGGGGGTCCCCTCACCGGGGAGCTGTTTTTT CASSFASGGPLTGELFF
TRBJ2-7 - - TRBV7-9 TGTGCCAGCAGCATAACCGGGGCCACCTACGAGCAGTACTTC CASSITGATYEQYF
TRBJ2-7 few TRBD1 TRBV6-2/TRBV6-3 TGTGCCAGCAGTTACTCGATGGTCAGGGGGATCGAAACCTACGAGCAGTACTTC CASSYSMVRGIETYEQYF
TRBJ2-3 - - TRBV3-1 TGTGCCAGCAGCCAATTTTCAGGGCCGGCAGATACGCAGTATTTT CASSQFSGPADTQYF
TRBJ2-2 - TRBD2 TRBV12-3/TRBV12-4 TGTGCCAGCAGCCTTAGCGGGTTTGACACCGGGGAGCTGTTTTTT CASSLSGFDTGELFF
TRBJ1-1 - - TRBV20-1 TGCAGTGCTAGAGATTTGGGGGCCGGCACTGAAGCTTTCTTT CSARDLGAGTEAFF
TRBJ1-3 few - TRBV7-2 TGTGCCAGCAGCTTCAGGCGGTCGGGCTCTGGAAACACCATATATTTT CASSFRRSGSGNTIYF
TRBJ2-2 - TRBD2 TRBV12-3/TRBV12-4 TGTGCCAGCAGTTTAGCGCTACTAGCGGGGGGTCAACTTGGGGAGCTGTTTTTT CASSLALLAGGQLGELFF
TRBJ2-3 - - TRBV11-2 TGTGCCAGCAGCTTAGACAGGGATGGGGCGCAGTATTTT CASSLDRDGAQYF
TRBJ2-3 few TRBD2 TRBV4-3 TGCGCCAGCAGCCAAGCGGGGGGGCCAATAGATACGCAGTATTTT CASSQAGGPIDTQYF
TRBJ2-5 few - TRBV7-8 TGTGCCAGCAGCGCAGAACCTCAAGAGACCCAGTACTTC CASSAEPQETQYF
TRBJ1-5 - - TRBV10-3 TGTGCCATCAGTGAGACAGATAGCAATCAGCCCCAGCATTTT CAISETDSNQPQHF
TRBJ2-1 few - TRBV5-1 TGCGCCAGCAGCCGGCTAGCTCTAAGATCCTACAATGAGCAGTTCTTC CASSRLALRSYNEQFF
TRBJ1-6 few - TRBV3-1 TGTGCCAGCAGCCAAGGGGTTACTTCACCCCTCCACTTT CASSQGVTSPLHF
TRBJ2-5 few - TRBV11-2 TGTGCCAGCAGCTTAGGTACGGGGCGCGGAGAGACCCAGTACTTC CASSLGTGRGETQYF
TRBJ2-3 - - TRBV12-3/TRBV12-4 TGTGCCAGCAGTTTAGCTAGGGGGGAAGATACGCAGTATTTT CASSLARGEDTQYF
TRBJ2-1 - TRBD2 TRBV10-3 TGTGCCACCAGAGGGACTAGCGGGGTCTACAATGAGCAGTTCTTC CATRGTSGVYNEQFF
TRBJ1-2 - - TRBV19 TGTGCCAGTAGTATGAACAAGAACTATGGCTACACCTTC CASSMNKNYGYTF
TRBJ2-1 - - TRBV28 TGTGCCAGCAGTTTGAGGGGGGGCTGGAACAATGAGCAGTTCTTC CASSLRGGWNNEQFF
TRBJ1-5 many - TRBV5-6 TGTGCCAGCAGCTTATTCCGGAATCAGCCCCAGCATTTT CASSLFRNQPQHF
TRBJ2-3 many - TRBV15 TGTGCCACCAGCGGCCGCCGGACAACCGTTGCAGATACGCAGTATTTT CATSGRRTTVADTQYF
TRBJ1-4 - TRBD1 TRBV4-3 TGCGCCAGCAGCCTAGACAGGACAGGGACTTATAATGAAAAACTGTTTTTT CASSLDRTGTYNEKLFF
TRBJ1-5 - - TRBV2 TGTGCCAGCAATGAAAATAGCAATCAGCCCCAGCATTTT CASNENSNQPQHF
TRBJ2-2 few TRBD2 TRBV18 TGTGCCAGCTCACCAGGACTAGCGGGTGCGAACACCGGGGAGCTGTTTTTT CASSPGLAGANTGELFF
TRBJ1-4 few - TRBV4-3 TGCGCCAGCAGCCAAGACTCCGGGACCGAACCGAAAAAACTGTTTTTT CASSQDSGTEPKKLFF
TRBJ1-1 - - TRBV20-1 TGCAGTGCGGGGGTGGGGAGATCTTTCTTT CSAGVGRSFF
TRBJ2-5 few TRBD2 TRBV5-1 TGCGCCAGCAGCCCCTTATGGGCATTGTCTAGCGGGGGATTCCAAGAGACCCAGTACTTC CASSPLWALSSGGFQETQYF
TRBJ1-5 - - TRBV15 TGTGCCACCAGAGGGATGGGGTATGATCAGCCCCAGCATTTT CATRGMGYDQPQHF
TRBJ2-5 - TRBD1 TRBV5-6 TGTGCCAGCAGCTGGCCGGGACAGGAAGTTTTTCAAGAGACCCAGTACTTC CASSWPGQEVFQETQYF
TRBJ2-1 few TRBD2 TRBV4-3 TGCGCCAGCAGCCAAGAACCCACTAGCGGGGGGCAGTTCTTC CASSQEPTSGGQFF
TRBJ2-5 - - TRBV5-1 TGCGCCAGCAGCTATTCACAGAGCAAAGGGGAGACCCAGTACTTC CASSYSQSKGETQYF
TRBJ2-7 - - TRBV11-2 TGTGCCAGCAGCTTAGGCATAACCTACGAGCAGTACTTC CASSLGITYEQYF
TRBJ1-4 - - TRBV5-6 TGTGCCAGCAGCTTGGGAGGGAAAAAGGATGAAAAACTGTTTTTT CASSLGGKKDEKLFF
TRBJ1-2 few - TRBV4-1 TGCGCCAGCAGCCAAGATCCCATGGGGGGCTACACCTTC CASSQDPMGGYTF
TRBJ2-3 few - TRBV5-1 TGCGCCAGCAGCGTACCCCGCACCGCCGGCACAGATACGCAGTATTTT CASSVPRTAGTDTQYF
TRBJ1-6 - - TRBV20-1 TGCAGTGCTAGAGAGGAAATCCTGGGTTCACCCCTCCACTTT CSAREEILGSPLHF
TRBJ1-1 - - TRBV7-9 TGTGCCAGCAGGGCGGACGGACTGGGAGGTAAAGCTTTCTTT CASRADGLGGKAFF
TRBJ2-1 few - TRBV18 TGTGCCAGCTCACCGGCAGGGACGACGACCTACAATGAGCAGTTCTTC CASSPAGTTTYNEQFF
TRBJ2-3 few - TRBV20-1 TGCAGTGCTAGAGATTTGTCTTGGGATACGCAGTATTTT CSARDLSWDTQYF
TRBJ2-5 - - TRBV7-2 TGTGCCAGCAGCTTAGCGGGGGCCTCCAGGGAGACCCAGTACTTC CASSLAGASRETQYF
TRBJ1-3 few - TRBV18 TGTGCCAGCTCACCGCAAACGGGAAACACCATATATTTT CASSPQTGNTIYF
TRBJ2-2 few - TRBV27 TGTGCCAGCAGTTTCGGCGCGGGGGCCCCGCTTGGGGAGCTGTTTTTT CASSFGAGAPLGELFF
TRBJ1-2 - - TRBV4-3 TGCGCCAGCAGCCTATGGGGGGTCACGGCCCACTACACCTTC CASSLWGVTAHYTF
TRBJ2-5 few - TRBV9 TGTGCCAGCAGCGGAAATATCGGAGAGACCCAGTACTTC CASSGNIGETQYF
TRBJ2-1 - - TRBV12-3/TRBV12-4 TGTGCCAGCAGTTTTAAAGGGATTGGCAATGAGCAGTTCTTC CASSFKGIGNEQFF
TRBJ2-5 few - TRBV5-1 TGCGCCAGCAGCTACTCTCCCGGGGACCAAGAGACCCAGTACTTC CASSYSPGDQETQYF
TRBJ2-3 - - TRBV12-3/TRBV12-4 TGTGCCAGCAGTTTATTTGCGGAGACAGATACGCAGTATTTT CASSLFAETDTQYF
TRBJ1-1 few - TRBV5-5 TGTGCCAGCAGCACCCCGGGGATGAACACTGAAGCTTTCTTT CASSTPGMNTEAFF
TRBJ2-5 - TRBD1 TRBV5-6 TGTGCCAGCAGCTTGGTTTTGGGACAGGGGGAGACCCAGTACTTC CASSLVLGQGETQYF